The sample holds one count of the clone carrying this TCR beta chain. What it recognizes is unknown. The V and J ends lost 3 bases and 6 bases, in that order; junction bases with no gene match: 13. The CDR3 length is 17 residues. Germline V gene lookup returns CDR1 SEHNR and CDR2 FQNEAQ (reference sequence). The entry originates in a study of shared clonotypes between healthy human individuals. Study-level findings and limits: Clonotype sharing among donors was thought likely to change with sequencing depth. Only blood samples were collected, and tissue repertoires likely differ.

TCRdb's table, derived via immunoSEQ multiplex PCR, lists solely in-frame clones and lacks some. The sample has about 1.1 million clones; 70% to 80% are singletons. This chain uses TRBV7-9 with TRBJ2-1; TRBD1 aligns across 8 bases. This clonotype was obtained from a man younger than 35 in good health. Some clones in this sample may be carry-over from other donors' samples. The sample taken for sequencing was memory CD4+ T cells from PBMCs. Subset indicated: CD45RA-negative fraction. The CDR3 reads CASSFDVGQGDLNEQFF. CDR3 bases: TGTGCCAGCAGCTTCGACGTCGGACAGGGAGATCTCAATGAGCAGTTCTTC.